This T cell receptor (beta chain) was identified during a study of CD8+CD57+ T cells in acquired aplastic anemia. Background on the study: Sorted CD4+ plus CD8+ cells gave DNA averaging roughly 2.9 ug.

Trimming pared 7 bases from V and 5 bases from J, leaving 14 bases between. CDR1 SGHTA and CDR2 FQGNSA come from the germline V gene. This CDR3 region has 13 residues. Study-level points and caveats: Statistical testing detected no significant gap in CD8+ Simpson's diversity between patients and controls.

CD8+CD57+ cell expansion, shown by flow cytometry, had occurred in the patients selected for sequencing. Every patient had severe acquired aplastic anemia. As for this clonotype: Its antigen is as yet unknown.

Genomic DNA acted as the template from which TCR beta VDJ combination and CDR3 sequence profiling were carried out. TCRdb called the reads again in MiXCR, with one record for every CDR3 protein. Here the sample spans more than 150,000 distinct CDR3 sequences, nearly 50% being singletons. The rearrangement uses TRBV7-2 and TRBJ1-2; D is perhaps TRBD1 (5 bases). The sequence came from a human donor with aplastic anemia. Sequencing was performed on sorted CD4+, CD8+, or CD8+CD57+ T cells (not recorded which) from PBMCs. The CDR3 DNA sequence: TGTGCCAGCACCCCCGAGGGGAGATATGGCTACACCTTC. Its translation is CASTPEGRYGYTF. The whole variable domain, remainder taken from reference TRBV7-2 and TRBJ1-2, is GAGVSQSPSNKVTEKGKDVELRCDPISGHTALYWYRQSLGQGLEFLIYFQGNSAPDKSGLPSDRFSAERTGGSVSTLTIQRTQQEDSAVYLCASTPEGRYGYTFGSGTRLTVV.